This T cell receptor beta chain was identified in a study of post-analysis software for immune sequencing data. Study-level background: Multiple sclerosis in the patients followed relapsing-remitting, secondary progressive and progressive-relapsing courses.

About this clonotype itself: No antigen is known for it.

The germline V gene has CDR1 MGHRA and CDR2 YSYEKL. The V segment lost 4 bases and the J segment 5 bases; nucleotides outside the gene matches: 4. CDR3 length: 14 residues. Overall study findings and caveats: Those with multiple sclerosis, the patient group, showed significantly lower normalized Chao1 diversity than controls. Four or five TRBV segments were more frequent in patients than controls; TRBV5-6, TRBV5-1 and TRBV20-1 belonged to this group.

Unique molecular identifiers were carried by the TCR beta cDNA libraries. Once roughly 0.85 to 11 million T cells were used, 400,000 to 550,000 cDNA molecules resulted. TCRdb recomputed calls from the PCR reads with MiXCR, one row per CDR3 protein. This sample has hundreds of thousands of distinct CDR3 sequences, with 55% to 60% found just once. Sequenced sample: blood. The V call is TRBV4-1, the J call TRBJ2-1; the match to TRBD2 covers 8 bases. The clonotype originates from a girl between 2 and 10 years old with multiple sclerosis. The CDR3 loop is CASSLAAGDNEQFF. The CDR3 bases are TGCGCCAGCAGCCTGGCAGCGGGGGACAATGAGCAGTTCTTC.